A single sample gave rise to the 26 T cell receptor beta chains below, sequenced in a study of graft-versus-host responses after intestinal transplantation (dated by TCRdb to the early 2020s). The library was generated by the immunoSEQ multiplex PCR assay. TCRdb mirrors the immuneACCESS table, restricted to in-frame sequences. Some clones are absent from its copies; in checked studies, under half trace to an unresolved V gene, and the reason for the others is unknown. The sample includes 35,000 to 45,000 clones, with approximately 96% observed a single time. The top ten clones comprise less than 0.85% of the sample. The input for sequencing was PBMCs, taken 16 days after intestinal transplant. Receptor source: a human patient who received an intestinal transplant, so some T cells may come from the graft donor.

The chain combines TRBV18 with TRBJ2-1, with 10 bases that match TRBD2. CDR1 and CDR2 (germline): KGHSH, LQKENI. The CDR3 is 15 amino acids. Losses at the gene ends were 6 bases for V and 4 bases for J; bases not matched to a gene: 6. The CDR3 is CASSFPSGSYNEQFF. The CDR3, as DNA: TGTGCCAGCTCGTTCCCTAGCGGGAGTTACAATGAGCAGTTCTTC. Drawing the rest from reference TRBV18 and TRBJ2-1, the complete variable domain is NAGVMQNPRHLVRRRGQEARLRCSPMKGHSHVYWYRQLPEEGLKFMVYLQKENIIDESGMPKERFSAEFPKEGPSILRIQQVVRGDSAAYFCASSFPSGSYNEQFFGPGTRLTVL.

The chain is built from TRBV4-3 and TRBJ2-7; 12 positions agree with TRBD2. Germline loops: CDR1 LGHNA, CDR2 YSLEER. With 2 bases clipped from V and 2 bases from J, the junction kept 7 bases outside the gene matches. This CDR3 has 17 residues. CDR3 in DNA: TGCGCCAGCAGCCAATTTTCTCTAGCGGGAGGGACCTACGAGCAGTACTTC. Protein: CASSQFSLAGGTYEQYF.

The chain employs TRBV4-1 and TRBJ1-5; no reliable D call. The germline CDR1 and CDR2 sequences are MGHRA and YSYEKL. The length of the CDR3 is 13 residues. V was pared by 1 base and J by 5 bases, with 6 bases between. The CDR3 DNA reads TGCGCCAGCAGCCAAGTTAAGGATCAGCCCCAGCATTTT. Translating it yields CASSQVKDQPQHF.

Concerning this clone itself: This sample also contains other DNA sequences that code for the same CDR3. The CDR3 DNA sequence: TGTGCCAGCAGCCCCATCCCCCGGAGCTCCTACAATGAGCAGTTCTTC. Translation: CASSPIPRSSYNEQFF. V is TRBV9 and J is TRBJ2-1; D remains ambiguous. From germline, CDR1 is SGDLS and CDR2 YYNGEE. The CDR3 spans 16 residues. V was trimmed by 4 bases and J by 0 bases, leaving 14 bases between them.

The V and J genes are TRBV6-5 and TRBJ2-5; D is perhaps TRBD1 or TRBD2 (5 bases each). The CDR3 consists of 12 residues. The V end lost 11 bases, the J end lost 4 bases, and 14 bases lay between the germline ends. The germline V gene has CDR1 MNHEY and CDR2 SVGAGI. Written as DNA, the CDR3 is TGTGCCTGCTTGAGTGGGGGAGAGACCCAGTACTTC. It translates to CACLSGGETQYF.

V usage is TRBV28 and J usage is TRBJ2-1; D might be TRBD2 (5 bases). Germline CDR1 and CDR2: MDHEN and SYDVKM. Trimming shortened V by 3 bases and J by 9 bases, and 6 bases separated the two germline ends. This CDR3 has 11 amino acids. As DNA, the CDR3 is TGTGCCAGCAGTTTTGCGGGTGAGCAGTTCTTC. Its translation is CASSFAGEQFF.

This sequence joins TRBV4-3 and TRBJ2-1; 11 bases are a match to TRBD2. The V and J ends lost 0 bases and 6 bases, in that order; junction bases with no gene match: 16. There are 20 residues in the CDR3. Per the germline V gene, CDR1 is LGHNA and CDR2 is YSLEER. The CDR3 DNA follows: TGCGCCAGCAGCCAAGATCTGGCCGGGACTAGCGGCCCCATGGCCAATGAGCAGTTCTTC. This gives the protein CASSQDLAGTSGPMANEQFF.

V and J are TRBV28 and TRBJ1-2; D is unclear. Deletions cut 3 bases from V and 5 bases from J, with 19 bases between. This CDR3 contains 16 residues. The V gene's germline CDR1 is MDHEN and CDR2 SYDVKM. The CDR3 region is CASSFRPRRAEYGYTF. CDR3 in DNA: TGTGCCAGCAGTTTTCGTCCCAGAAGGGCAGAGTATGGCTACACCTTC.

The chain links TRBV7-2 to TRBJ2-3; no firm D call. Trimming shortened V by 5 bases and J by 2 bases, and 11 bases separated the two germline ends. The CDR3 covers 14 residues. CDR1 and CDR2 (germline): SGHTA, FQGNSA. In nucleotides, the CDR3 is TGTGCCAGCAGCACCCGAGTGGACACAGATACGCAGTATTTT. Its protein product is CASSTRVDTDTQYF.

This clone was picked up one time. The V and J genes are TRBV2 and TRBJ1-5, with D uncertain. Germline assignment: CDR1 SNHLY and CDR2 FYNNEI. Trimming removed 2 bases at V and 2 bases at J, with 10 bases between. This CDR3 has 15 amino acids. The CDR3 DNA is TGTGCCAGCAGTGAATACCAACCGGGCAATCAGCCCCAGCATTTT. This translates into CASSEYQPGNQPQHF. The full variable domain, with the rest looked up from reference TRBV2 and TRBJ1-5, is EPEVTQTPSHQVTQMGQEVILRCVPISNHLYFYWYRQILGQKVEFLVSFYNNEISEKSEIFDDQFSVERPDGSNFTLKIRSTKLEDSAMYFCASSEYQPGNQPQHFGDGTRLSIL.

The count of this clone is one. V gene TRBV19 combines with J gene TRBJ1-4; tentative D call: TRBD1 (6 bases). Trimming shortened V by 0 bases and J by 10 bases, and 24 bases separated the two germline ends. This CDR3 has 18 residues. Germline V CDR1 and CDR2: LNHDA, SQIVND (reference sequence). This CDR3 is CASSIEDPVIARGGKLFF. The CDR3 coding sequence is TGTGCCAGTAGTATAGAGGACCCTGTTATAGCCAGGGGAGGAAAACTGTTTTTT.

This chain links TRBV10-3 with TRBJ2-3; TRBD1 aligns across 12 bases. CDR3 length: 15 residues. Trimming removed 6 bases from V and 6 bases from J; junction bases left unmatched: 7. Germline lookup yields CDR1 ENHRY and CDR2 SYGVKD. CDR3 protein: CAIRGQGAIFDTQYF. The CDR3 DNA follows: TGTGCCATCAGGGGACAGGGGGCTATATTCGATACGCAGTATTTT.

CDR3: CASSITQSNQPQHF. CDR3 nucleotide sequence: TGTGCCAGCAGCATTACACAGAGCAATCAGCCCCAGCATTTT. This chain uses TRBV7-9 with TRBJ1-5; D unclear. Germline V gene data show CDR1 as SEHNR and CDR2 as FQNEAQ (reference sequence). This CDR3 has 14 residues. The V and J ends lost 5 bases and 1 base respectively, with 9 bases between them.

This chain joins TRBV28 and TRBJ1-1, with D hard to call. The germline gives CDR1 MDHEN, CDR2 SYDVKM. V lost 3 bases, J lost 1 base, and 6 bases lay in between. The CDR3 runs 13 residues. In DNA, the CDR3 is TGTGCCAGCAGTTTCGGACCGAACACTGAAGCTTTCTTT. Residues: CASSFGPNTEAFF.

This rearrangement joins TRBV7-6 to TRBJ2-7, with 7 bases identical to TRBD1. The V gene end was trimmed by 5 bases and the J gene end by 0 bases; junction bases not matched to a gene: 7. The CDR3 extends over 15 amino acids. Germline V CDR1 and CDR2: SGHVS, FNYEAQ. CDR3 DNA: TGTGCCAGCAGCCCCGGGACAGCACTCTCCTACGAGCAGTACTTC. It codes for CASSPGTALSYEQYF.

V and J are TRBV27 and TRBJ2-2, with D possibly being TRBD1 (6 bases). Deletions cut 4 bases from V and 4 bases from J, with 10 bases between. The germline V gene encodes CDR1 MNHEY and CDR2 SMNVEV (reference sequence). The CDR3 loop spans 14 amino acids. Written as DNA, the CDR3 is TGTGCCAGCAGTTCTCTAGGGGGCACCGGGGAGCTGTTTTTT. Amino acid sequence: CASSSLGGTGELFF.

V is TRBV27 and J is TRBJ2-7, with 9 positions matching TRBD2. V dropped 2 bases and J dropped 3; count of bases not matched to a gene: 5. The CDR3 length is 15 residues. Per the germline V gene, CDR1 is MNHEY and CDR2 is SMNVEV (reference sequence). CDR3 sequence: CASSLLAGLRYEQYF. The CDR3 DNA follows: TGTGCCAGCAGTTTACTAGCGGGACTTCGCTACGAGCAGTACTTC.

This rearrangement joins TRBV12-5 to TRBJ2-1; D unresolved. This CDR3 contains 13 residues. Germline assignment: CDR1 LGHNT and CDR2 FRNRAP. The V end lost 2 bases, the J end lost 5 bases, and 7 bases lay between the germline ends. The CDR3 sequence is CASGLWQNNEQFF. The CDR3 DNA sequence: TGTGCTAGTGGTTTGTGGCAGAACAATGAGCAGTTCTTC.

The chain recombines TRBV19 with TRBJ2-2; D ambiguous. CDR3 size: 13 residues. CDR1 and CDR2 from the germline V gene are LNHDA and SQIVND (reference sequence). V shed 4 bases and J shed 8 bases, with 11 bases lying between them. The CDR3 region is CASSKGPAGELFF. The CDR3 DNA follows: TGTGCCAGTAGTAAGGGCCCTGCGGGGGAGCTGTTTTTT.

The chain's CDR3 is CATTFGPNTEAFF. In nucleotides, the CDR3 is TGTGCCACCACATTTGGGCCGAACACTGAAGCTTTCTTT. V and J are TRBV28 and TRBJ1-1, with D unresolved. Germline V gives CDR1 MDHEN, CDR2 SYDVKM. V lost 10 bases to trimming and J lost 1 base, with 13 bases between them. CDR3 size: 13 residues.

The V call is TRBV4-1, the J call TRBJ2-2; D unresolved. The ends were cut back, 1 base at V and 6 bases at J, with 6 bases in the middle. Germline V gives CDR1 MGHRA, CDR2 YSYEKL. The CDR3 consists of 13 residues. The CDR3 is CASSQGMSGELFF. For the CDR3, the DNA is TGCGCCAGCAGCCAAGGGATGTCCGGGGAGCTGTTTTTT.

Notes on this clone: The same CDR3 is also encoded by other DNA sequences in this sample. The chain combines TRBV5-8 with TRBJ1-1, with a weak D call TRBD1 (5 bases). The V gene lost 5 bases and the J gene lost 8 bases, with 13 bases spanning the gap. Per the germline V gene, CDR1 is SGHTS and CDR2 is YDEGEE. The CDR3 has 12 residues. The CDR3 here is CASSWDSREAFF. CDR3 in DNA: TGTGCCAGCAGTTGGGACTCAAGGGAAGCTTTCTTT.

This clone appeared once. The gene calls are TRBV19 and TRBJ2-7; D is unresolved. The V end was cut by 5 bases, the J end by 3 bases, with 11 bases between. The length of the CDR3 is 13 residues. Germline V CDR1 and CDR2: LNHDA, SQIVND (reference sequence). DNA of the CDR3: TGTGCCAGTAGTGCCTCGCTAGACTACGAGCAGTACTTC. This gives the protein CASSASLDYEQYF.

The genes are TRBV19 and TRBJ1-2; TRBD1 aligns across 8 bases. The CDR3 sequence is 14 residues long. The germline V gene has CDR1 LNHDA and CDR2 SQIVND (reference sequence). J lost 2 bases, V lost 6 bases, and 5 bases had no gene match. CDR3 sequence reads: CASRGTGLNYGYTF. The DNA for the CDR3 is TGTGCCAGTAGAGGGACAGGACTCAACTATGGCTACACCTTC.

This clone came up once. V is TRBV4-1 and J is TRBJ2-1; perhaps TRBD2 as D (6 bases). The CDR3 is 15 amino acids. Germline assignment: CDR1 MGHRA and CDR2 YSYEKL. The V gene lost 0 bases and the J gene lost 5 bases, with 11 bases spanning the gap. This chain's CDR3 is CASSQEEGLHNEQFF. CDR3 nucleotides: TGCGCCAGCAGCCAAGAGGAGGGTTTACACAATGAGCAGTTCTTC.

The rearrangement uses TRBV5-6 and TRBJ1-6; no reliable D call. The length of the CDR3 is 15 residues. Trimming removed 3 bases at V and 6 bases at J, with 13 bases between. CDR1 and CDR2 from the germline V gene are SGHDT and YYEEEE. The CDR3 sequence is CASSYPPGSNSPLHF. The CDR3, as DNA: TGTGCCAGCAGCTACCCACCCGGATCTAATTCACCCCTCCACTTT.